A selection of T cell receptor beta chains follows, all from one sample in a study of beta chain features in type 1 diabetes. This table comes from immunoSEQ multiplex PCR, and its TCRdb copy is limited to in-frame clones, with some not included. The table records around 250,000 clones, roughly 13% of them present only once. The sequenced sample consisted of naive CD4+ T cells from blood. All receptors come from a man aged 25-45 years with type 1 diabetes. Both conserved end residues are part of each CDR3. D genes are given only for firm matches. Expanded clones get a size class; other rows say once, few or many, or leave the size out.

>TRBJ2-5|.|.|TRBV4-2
TGTGCCAGCAGCGAACGACAGCAAGAGACCCAGTACTTC
CASSERQQETQYF
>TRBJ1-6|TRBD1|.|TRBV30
TGTGCCTGGAGTGTGGACAGGGGTTCACCCCTCCACTTT
CAWSVDRGSPLHF
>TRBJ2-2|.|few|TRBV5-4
TGTGCCAGCAGCTTGCAGGGGAACACCGGGGAGCTGTTTTTT
CASSLQGNTGELFF
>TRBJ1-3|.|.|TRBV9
TGTGCCAGCAGCACATCCCCTGGAAACACCATATATTTT
CASSTSPGNTIYF
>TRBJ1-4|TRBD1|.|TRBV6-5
TGTGCCAGCAGTCTCGGACAGGTTCGGGAAAAACTGTTTTTT
CASSLGQVREKLFF
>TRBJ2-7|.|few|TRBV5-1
TGCGCCAGCAGCTTTACGGGGACCTACGAGCAGTACTTC
CASSFTGTYEQYF
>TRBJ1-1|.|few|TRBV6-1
TGTGCCAGCGGCAACACGAGACCGGGGGAAGCTTTCTTT
CASGNTRPGEAFF
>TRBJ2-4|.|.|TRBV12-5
TGTGCTAGTGGTGCTGGAGCAAACATTCAGTACTTC
CASGAGANIQYF
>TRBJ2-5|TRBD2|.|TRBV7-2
TGTGCCAGCAGCTTAGCGAGCGGGAACGGGGAGACCCAGTACTTC
CASSLASGNGETQYF
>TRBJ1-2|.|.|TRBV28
TGTGCCAGCAGTTTTCGCCGTAGCTATGGCTACACCTTC
CASSFRRSYGYTF
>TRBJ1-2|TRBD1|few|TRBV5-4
TGTGCCAGCAGGAGACAGGGTGGGCGCTATGGCTACACCTTC
CASRRQGGRYGYTF
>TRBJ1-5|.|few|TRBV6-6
TGTGCCAGCAGTTACTCGGGCGTTCTGCCCCAGCATTTT
CASSYSGVLPQHF
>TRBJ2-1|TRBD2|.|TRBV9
TGTGCCAGCAGCGTAGCTCAGCGGGGGTACAATGAGCAGTTCTTC
CASSVAQRGYNEQFF
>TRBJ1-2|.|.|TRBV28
TGTGCCAGCAGTTTGATGAGCGCAGCTAACTATGGCTACACCTTC
CASSLMSAANYGYTF